Sequencing of this TCR beta chain was carried out in a study of Ad26.COV2.S vaccination and SARS-CoV-2 variants. Treatment meaning: around 19 received Ad26.COV2.S at low or high dose, single or two shots; roughly five received placebo; per-sample allocation not given. Repertoires come from day 63 after the first vaccine or placebo injection. Libraries were prepared by immunoSEQ multiplex PCR; TCRdb keeps only in-frame clonotypes and omits some of them. The sample shows around 250,000 clones, 70% to 90% of them seen only once. The germline V gene encodes CDR1 SGHTA and CDR2 FQGNSA. V lost 3 bases to trimming and J lost 2 bases, with 14 bases between them. CDR3 size: 16 residues.

This sequence was found in a person aged 18-65 years who received the Ad26.COV2.S COVID-19 vaccine or a placebo. The input for sequencing was peripheral blood, taken in a trial of Ad26.COV2.S vaccine versus placebo. The chain couples TRBV7-2 to TRBJ1-5, with TRBD1 as a possible D gene (5 bases). CDR3 DNA sequence: TGTGCCAGCAGCTTTGCGGGGGATCTTGGCAATCAGCCCCAGCATTTT. Residues: CASSFAGDLGNQPQHF.